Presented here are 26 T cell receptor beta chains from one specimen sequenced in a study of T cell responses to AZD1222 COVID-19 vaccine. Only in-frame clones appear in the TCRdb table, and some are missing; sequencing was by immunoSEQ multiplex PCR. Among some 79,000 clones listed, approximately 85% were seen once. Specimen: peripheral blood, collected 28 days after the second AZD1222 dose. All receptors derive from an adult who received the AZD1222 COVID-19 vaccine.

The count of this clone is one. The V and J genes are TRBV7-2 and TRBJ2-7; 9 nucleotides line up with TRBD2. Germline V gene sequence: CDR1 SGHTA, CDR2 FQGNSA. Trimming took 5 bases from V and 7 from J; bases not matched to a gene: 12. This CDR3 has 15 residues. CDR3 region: CASSPDAGGPREQYF. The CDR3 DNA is TGTGCCAGCAGCCCCGACGCGGGAGGGCCTCGGGAGCAGTACTTC.

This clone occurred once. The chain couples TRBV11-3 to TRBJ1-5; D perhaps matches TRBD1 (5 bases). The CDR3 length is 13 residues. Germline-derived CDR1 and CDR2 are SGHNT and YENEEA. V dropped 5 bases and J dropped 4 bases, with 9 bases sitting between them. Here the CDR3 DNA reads TGTGCCAGCAGCGTTACAGGTAATCAGCCCCAGCATTTT. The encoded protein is CASSVTGNQPQHF.

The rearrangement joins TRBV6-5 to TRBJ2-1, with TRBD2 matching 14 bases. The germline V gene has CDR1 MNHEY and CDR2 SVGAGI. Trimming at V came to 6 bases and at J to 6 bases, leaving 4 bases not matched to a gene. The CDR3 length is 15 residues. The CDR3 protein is CASRPGLAGGNEQFF. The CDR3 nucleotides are TGTGCCAGCAGGCCTGGACTAGCGGGGGGCAATGAGCAGTTCTTC.

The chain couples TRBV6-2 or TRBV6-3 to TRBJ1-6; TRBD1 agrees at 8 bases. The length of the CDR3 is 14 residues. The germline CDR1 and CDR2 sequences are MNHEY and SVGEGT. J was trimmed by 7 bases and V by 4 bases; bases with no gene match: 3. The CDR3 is CASSSDRGNSPLHF. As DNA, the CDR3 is TGTGCCAGCAGTTCAGACAGGGGCAATTCACCCCTCCACTTT.

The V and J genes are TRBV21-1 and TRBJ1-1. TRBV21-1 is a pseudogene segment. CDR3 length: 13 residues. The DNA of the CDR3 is TGTGCCAGCAGCAAAGCGAGGGACACTGAAGCTTTCTTT. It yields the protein CASSKARDTEAFF.

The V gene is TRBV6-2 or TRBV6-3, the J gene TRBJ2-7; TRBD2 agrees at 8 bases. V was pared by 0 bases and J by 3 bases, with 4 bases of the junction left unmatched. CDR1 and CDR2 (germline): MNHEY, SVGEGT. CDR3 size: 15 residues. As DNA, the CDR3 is TGTGCCAGCAGTTACTCGTTGCGGGGGGACTACGAGCAGTACTTC. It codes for CASSYSLRGDYEQYF.

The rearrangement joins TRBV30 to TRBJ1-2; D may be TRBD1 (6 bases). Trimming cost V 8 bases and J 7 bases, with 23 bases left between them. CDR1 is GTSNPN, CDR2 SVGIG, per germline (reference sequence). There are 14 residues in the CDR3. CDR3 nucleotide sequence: TGTGCCGGGGATAACGGACAGTTGGCGTCTGGCTACACCTTC. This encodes CAGDNGQLASGYTF.

DNA for the CDR3: TGTGCCAGCAGTTTAAGGTGGAGAAGCTCCTACAATGAGCAGTTCTTC. Amino acid sequence: CASSLRWRSSYNEQFF. The chain couples TRBV27 to TRBJ2-1; D call uncertain. The CDR3 sequence is 16 residues long. Germline V lookup: CDR1 MNHEY, CDR2 SMNVEV (reference sequence). Trimming took off 2 bases at V and 0 bases at J, with 11 bases between the two ends.

The DNA for the CDR3 is TGCGCCAGCAGCTTGGAAGGCTCTGGCACTGAAGCTTTCTTT. Amino acids: CASSLEGSGTEAFF. The chain employs TRBV5-1 and TRBJ1-1; the D is unclear. The ends were cut back, 0 bases at V and 4 bases at J, with 10 bases in the middle. Germline CDR1 SGHRS, CDR2 YFSETQ. The CDR3 covers 14 residues. The variable domain in full, with the rest retrieved from reference TRBV5-1 and TRBJ1-1, is KAGVTQTPRYLIKTRGQQVTLSCSPISGHRSVSWYQQTPGQGLQFLFEYFSETQRNKGNFPGRFSGRQFSNSRSEMNVSTLELGDSALYLCASSLEGSGTEAFFGQGTRLTVV.

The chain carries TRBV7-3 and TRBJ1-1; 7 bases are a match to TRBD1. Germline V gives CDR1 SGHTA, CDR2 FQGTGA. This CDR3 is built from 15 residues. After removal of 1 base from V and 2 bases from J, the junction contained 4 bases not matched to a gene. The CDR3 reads CASSLNDRANTEAFF. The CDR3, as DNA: TGTGCCAGCAGCTTAAACGACAGGGCAAACACTGAAGCTTTCTTT.

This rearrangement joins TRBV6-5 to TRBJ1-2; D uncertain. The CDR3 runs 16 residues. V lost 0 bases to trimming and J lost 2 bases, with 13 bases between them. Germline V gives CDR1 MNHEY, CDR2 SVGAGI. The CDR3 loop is CASSYSGLAPNYGYTF. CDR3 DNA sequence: TGTGCCAGCAGTTACTCGGGGTTAGCACCGAACTATGGCTACACCTTC.

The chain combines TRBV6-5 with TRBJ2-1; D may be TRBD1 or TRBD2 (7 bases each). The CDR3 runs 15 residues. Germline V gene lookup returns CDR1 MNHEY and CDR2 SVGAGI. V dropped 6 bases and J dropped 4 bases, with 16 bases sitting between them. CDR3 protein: CASRQGLADYNEQFF. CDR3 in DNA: TGTGCCAGCAGACAGGGGCTAGCGGATTACAATGAGCAGTTCTTC.

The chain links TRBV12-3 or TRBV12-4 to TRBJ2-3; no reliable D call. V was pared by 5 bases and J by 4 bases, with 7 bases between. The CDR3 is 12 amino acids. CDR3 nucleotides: TGTGCCAGCAGTACGGTGCCAGATACGCAGTATTTT. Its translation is CASSTVPDTQYF.

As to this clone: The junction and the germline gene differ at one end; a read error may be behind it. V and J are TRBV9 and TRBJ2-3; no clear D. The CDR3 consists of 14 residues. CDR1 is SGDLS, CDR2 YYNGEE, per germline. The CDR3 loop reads CASSVDGSTDMQYF. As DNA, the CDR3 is TGTGCCAGCAGCGTAGACGGCAGCACAGATATGCAGTATTTT.

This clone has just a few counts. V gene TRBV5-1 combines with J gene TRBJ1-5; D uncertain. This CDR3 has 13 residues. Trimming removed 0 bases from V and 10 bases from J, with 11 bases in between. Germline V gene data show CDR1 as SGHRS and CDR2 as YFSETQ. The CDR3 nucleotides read TGCGCCAGCAGCTTGGAACAGTCGAGTCCCCAGCATTTT. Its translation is CASSLEQSSPQHF.

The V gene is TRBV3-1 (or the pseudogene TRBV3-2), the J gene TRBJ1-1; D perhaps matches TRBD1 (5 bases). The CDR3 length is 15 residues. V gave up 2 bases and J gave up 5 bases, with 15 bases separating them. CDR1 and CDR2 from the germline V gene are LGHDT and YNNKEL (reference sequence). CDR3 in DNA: TGTGCCAGCAGCCAATACGGCGGAGGGGCGACTGAAGCTTTCTTT. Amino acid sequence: CASSQYGGGATEAFF.

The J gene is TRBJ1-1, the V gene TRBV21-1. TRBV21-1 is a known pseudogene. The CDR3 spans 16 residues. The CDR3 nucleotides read TGTGCCAGCAGCTCCCAGGCGGCAGGGAGAAACACTGAAGCTTTCTTT. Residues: CASSSQAAGRNTEAFF.

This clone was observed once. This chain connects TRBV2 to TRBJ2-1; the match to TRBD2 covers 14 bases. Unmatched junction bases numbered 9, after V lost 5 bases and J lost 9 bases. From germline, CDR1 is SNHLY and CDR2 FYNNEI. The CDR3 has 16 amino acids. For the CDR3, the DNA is TGTGCCAGCAGTTCCGCGACTAGCGGGAGGGCCTTTGAGCAGTTCTTC. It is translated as CASSSATSGRAFEQFF.

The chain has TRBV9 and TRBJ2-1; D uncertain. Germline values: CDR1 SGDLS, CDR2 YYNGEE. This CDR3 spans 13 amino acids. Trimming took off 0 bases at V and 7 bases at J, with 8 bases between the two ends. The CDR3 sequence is CASSVAPENEQFF. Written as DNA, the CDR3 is TGTGCCAGCAGCGTAGCTCCGGAGAATGAGCAGTTCTTC.

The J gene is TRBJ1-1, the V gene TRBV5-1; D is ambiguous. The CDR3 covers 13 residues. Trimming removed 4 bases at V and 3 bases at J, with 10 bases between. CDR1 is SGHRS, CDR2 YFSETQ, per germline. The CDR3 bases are TGCGCCAGCAGCGCCCACCGGGACACTGAAGCTTTCTTT. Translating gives CASSAHRDTEAFF. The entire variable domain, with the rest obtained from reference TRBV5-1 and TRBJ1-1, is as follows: KAGVTQTPRYLIKTRGQQVTLSCSPISGHRSVSWYQQTPGQGLQFLFEYFSETQRNKGNFPGRFSGRQFSNSRSEMNVSTLELGDSALYLCASSAHRDTEAFFGQGTRLTVV.

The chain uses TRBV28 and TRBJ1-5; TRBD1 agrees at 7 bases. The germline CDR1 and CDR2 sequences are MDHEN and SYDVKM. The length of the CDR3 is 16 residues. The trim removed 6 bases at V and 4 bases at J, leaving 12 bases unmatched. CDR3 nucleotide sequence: TGTGCCAGCAGCCTTCCTCTCGGGACAGTAAATCAGCCCCAGCATTTT. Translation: CASSLPLGTVNQPQHF.

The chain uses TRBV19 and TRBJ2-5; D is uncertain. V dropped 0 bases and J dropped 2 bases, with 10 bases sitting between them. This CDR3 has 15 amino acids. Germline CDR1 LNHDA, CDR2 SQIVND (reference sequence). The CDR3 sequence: CASSIDRRTQETQYF. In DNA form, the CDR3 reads TGTGCCAGTAGTATAGATCGGCGAACTCAAGAGACCCAGTACTTC.

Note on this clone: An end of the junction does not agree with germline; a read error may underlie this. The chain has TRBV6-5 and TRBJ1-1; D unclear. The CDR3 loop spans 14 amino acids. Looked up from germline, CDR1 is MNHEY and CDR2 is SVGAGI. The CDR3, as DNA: TGTGCCAGCAGTAACTCTAATCCGAACACTGAAGCTTTCTTT. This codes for CASSNSNPNTEAFF.

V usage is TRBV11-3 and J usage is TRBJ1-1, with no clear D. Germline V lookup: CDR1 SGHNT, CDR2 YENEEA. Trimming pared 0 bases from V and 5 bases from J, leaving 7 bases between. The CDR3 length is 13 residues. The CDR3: CASSLEEMTEAFF. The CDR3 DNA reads TGTGCCAGCAGCTTAGAAGAGATGACTGAAGCTTTCTTT. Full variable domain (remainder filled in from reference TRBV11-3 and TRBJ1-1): EAGVVQSPRYKIIEKKQPVAFWCNPISGHNTLYWYLQNLGQGPELLIRYENEEAVDDSQLPKDRFSAERLKGVDSTLKIQPAELGDSAVYLCASSLEEMTEAFFGQGTRLTVV.

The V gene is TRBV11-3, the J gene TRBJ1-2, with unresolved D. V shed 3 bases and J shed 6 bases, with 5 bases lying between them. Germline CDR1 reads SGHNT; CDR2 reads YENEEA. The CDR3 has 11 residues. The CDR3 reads CASSFGNGYTF. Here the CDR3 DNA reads TGTGCCAGCAGCTTTGGCAATGGCTACACCTTC.

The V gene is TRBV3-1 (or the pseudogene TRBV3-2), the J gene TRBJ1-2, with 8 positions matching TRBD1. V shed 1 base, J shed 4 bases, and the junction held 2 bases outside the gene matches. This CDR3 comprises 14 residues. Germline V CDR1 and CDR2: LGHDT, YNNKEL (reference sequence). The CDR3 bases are TGTGCCAGCAGCCAAGGGGACAGGACCTATGGCTACACCTTC. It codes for CASSQGDRTYGYTF.